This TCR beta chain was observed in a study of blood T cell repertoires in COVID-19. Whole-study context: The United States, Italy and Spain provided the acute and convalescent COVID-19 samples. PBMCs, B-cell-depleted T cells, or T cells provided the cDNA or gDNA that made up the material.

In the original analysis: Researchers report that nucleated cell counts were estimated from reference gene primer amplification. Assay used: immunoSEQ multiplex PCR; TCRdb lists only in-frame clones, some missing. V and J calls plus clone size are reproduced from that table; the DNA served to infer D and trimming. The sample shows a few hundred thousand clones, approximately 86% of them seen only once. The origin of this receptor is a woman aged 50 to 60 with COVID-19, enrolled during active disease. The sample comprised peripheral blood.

CDR3 amino acids: CASSWDRNNEQFF. CDR3 sequence (DNA): TGTGCCAGCAGTTGGGACAGAAACAATGAGCAGTTCTTC. The rearrangement links TRBV6-5 to TRBJ2-1; 7 nucleotides match TRBD1. Germline values: CDR1 MNHEY, CDR2 SVGAGI. This CDR3 spans 13 amino acids. J was trimmed by 5 bases and V by 4 bases; bases with no gene match: 2.